This T cell receptor (beta chain) was observed in a study of blood T cell repertoires in COVID-19. Authors' analysis steps: Counts of nucleated cells, estimated from reference gene primer amplification, were obtained. Measured with immunoSEQ multiplex PCR; TCRdb has only the in-frame clones, and not every one. V and J calls and clone size follow that table, whereas D and trimming were derived from the DNA. The repertoire holds fewer than 150,000 clones, with about four fifths as singletons. This CDR3 is 14 amino acids long. V lost 0 bases and J 3 bases, leaving 9 bases between the germline ends. Germline V CDR1 and CDR2: SGHNT, YYREEE (reference sequence).

V gene TRBV5-4 combines with J gene TRBJ1-1, with D unresolved. This clonotype originated in a human donor in a cohort sampled during active COVID-19. The sequenced material came from peripheral blood. This chain's CDR3 is CASSLGRQDTEAFF. The CDR3, as DNA: TGTGCCAGCAGCTTGGGCAGGCAGGACACTGAAGCTTTCTTT.